This TCR beta chain appears in the sequencing data of a study of blood T cells in healthy people across ages. Germline values: CDR1 SGHTA, CDR2 FQGNSA. The CDR3 consists of 18 residues. The trim removed 5 bases at V and 7 bases at J, leaving 17 bases unmatched. Primers used in a second PCR of roughly 7 to 12 cycles were a sample-barcoded 5' primer and a J-beta primer mix. Each cDNA molecule carried a tag from a template-switch adaptor that contained 12 random nucleotides. In TCRdb, the 5' RACE reads were re-called with MiXCR into one record per CDR3 protein. The table lists around 1,700,000 distinct CDR3 sequences, about 30% of them singletons. In the case of this clonotype: Its antigen remains unknown.

Donors were systemically healthy Caucasian individuals from Russia aged 6 to 90 years. Overall study results and limits: No conclusive comparison of naive versus antigen-experienced cells was possible with unsorted PBMCs. The study regarded diversity estimates from one million T cells as underestimates.

The sequenced sample consisted of blood. This chain joins TRBV7-2 and TRBJ2-2, with 9 bases fitting TRBD2. The TCR comes from a woman aged 30 to 39 in good health. CDR3 sequence: CASSPEALGAGGSGELFF. CDR3 DNA sequence: TGTGCCAGCAGCCCCGAGGCCCTGGGTGCGGGGGGGAGCGGGGAGCTGTTTTTT.